This T cell receptor beta chain was identified in a study of cytomegalovirus exposure and HLA in healthy donors (dated by TCRdb to 2017 to 2019). For the study in its entirety: An earlier analysis of 587 of the donors reported over 250 Gb of sequence data and 100 million to 120 million unique TCR beta sequences obtained from some 200 million T cells. Using immunosequencing, the study profiled T cell repertoires from 550 to 750 subjects and related those repertoires to cytomegalovirus serostatus. The genetic ancestry cluster associated with self-reported Caucasian donors included roughly 84% of the 398 genotyped donors. An earlier analysis of 450 to 750 of the donors used high-throughput TCR beta sequencing to judge whether each TCR beta V gene segment behaved as functional or pseudogenic. The study was designed to test whether signatures of past pathogen exposure could be identified by cataloging public T cell receptors. Across approximately 400 genotyped donors of the cohort, an average of roughly 250,000 unique TCR beta nucleotide sequences per donor were sequenced, and approximately 19% of those sequences were non-productive. Alongside the repertoire data, information on donor age, sex, ethnicity and CMV serostatus was compiled. Five DR-DQ haplotypes were handled as single units for association and clustering because linkage in the cohort was strong. In the later analysis, no new phenotypic data were used to find candidate immune exposures; instead, reliance was placed on TCR beta sequences and their occurrence across donors. The study combined high-throughput TCR immunosequencing, statistical association of individual TCRs with disease status, and machine learning to predict cytomegalovirus infection status. Typing coverage differed by locus: A, B, C, DRB1 and DQB1 were typed in roughly 629-630 donors, DQA1 in around 500, DPA1 in 600 to 610, and DPB1 in 400 to 480. In a later analysis, previously published TCR beta repertoires from more than 500 donors were re-analyzed and high-resolution HLA genotyping was added so that TCR occurrence patterns could be studied. In a later genetic analysis, genome-wide SNP genotypes for about three fifths of the roughly 670 donors were used, and that subset was treated as a discovery cohort. Along with the approximately 700-subject first cohort, a separate validation cohort of over a hundred different subjects was used. An early release that covered about 600 HLA-typed donors contained approximately 300 gigabases of sequencing data and tens of millions of unique TCR sequences. Every repertoire in the discovery cohort had been generated on one and the same sequencing platform. HLA typing covered class I and class II loci at four-digit resolution.

Receptor amplification or capture employed the immunoSEQ multiplex PCR assay. A mixture of 60 forward primers for TCR Vbeta segments and 13 reverse primers for TCR Jbeta segments was used in the multiplex PCR. Amplification of the CDR3 region of rearranged TCR beta genes was performed with a multiplex PCR assay on genomic DNA. The Illumina HiSeq System was used to sequence the amplified TCR beta libraries as 87-base-pair reads. Per the original workflow: In a later analysis, 77 million or so unique TCR beta chains were counted across the 666 repertoires, and roughly 10 million of these chains were shared by at least two donors. Raw reads were error-corrected and collapsed into unique sequences by a nearest-neighbor algorithm in which closely related sequences were merged to remove PCR and sequencing errors. Alignment of CDR3 sequences to IMGT reference sequences was used to assign V, D and J gene segments. For a sequence to be retained, a match of at least six nucleotides to both a V gene segment and a J gene segment was required. Rearrangements were classified as productive when the CDR3 lacked stop codons and remained in frame with V and J, and all other rearrangements were classified as non-productive. Following IMGT convention, CDR3 was defined as the stretch from the second conserved V-encoded cysteine to the conserved J-encoded phenylalanine. Sequences without an unambiguous match to a single V gene segment were excluded from the earlier analysis of almost 600 of the donors. In an earlier analysis of some 590 of the donors, a V segment was called functional when productive rearrangements were above 56.7%, and segregating when the standard deviation between donors exceeded 5%. A statistical classification framework was developed to diagnose cytomegalovirus status using the catalog of TCR beta chain sequences. V and J gene assignment, in a later analysis, came from comparing TCR nucleotide sequences with IMGT/GENE-DB human TR gene sequences. In a later analysis, CDR3 sequences and most-parsimonious VDJ recombination scenarios were assigned using the TCRdist pipeline. In a later analysis, every TCR beta chain was defined by the combination of its CDR3 amino acid sequence and its V-gene family, and reads without a unique V-gene family were dropped. As a way to deal with suspected cross-contamination and a sequencing artifact, a later analysis dropped 450 to 600 nucleotide sequences that were highly shared and had low generation probability. In a later analysis, a clonal expansion index was calculated for each public chain from normalized within-repertoire ranks of inferred template counts. In a later analysis, generation probabilities were computed with a VDJ recombination model fitted to out-of-frame rearrangements, and the resulting probabilities were checked against IGoR. A later analysis scored TCR-TCR, TCR-HLA and TCR-CMV co-occurrence with hypergeometric tests, applying a repertoire-size bias correction to TCR pairs. False discovery rates were estimated in a later analysis by permuting HLA or CMV assignments 20 times. In a later analysis, co-occurring TCRs were grouped using DBSCAN, with TCRdist sequence similarity added in when clustering inside HLA-allele-positive subsets. Repertoires with fewer than 30,000 or more than 120,000 public chains were left out of co-occurrence clustering, as were roughly five repertoires with anomalous nucleotide sharing. What TCRdb holds here is the immuneACCESS table cut down to in-frame rearrangements. Part of the clones is not present; checked against another copy, under half of the missing clones reflect an unresolved V gene, and the others are unexplained. The V and J calls and the clone size are those of that table, but D and trimming were determined from the DNA. This sample holds some 150,000 clones; 76% were observed only once. The leading ten clones occupy approximately 2% of the sample.

The cohort consisted of 600 or so healthy bone marrow donors. Cohort members were all nominally healthy when sampled, although unrecorded immune exposures were likely present. The donor was CMV seropositive and belonged to the group of 250 to 300 seropositive cohort members. Each donor provided a peripheral blood sample, and peripheral blood mononuclear cells were used for TCR beta sequencing. Genomic DNA extraction from the blood cell samples was performed with the Qiagen DNeasy Blood Extraction Kit. What the research found in general, with its limitations: In a later analysis, TCR association rates were found to vary across HLA loci, with the most associated TCRs seen for DRB1 alleles and the fewest for HLA-C alleles. A later genetic analysis associated a missense DCLRE1C variant with V-gene and J-gene trimming of TCR beta chains, and an independent cohort replicated the association. Sequencing depth was assumed to be roughly uniform across donors in the presence/absence analyses, though that assumption may not hold. In a later analysis, HLA-associated TCR beta chains were found to be more clonally expanded and to have lower generation probabilities than equally common non-associated chains. Most TCR sequences were seen in very few donors, while some public TCRs were found in many individuals. In a later genetic analysis, fewer N-insertions in productive TCRs were reported among donors in an Asian-associated ancestry cluster than the roughly 710-donor mean. A later analysis reported that several top co-occurrence clusters appeared linked to parvovirus B19, influenza, CMV and Epstein-Barr virus. Because counts were too low, roughly 18 rarely observed V segments, including chromosome 9 orphons, were left out of the earlier analysis of several hundred of the donors. A later analysis associated 17,000 or so TCR beta sequences with specific HLA alleles at a false discovery rate of 0.05. A further reported finding was that TCR beta sequences accurately predicted the HLA-A and HLA-B alleles for most subjects in the first cohort. The authors suggested that the approach could potentially be extended to other disease states and immunological phenotypes. In an earlier analysis of 500 to 650 of the donors, most TCR beta V segments appeared in productive rearrangements about 90% or about 30% of the time, broadly matching IMGT annotations. Because the 87-base-pair reads could not distinguish some IMGT-functional V segments, including TRBV6-2 and TRBV6-3, those segments were excluded. In the study, 150 to 200 TCR beta chains were listed as associated with cytomegalovirus. Because HLA typing was missing for some donors at each locus, association tests included only the typed subset. When HLA alleles, especially DR and DQ, strongly co-occurred, TCR associations were difficult to assign to individual alleles. Immune exposure information for the cohort was limited to CMV serostatus. A cluster of highly shared sequence variants was judged likely to represent a technical artifact of the sequencing pipeline. In this cohort, only TCR beta chains were sequenced, and detectable features were limited by the absence of alpha or paired-chain data. The classifier was reported to diagnose cytomegalovirus status with high specificity and sensitivity in both the original cohort and the validation cohort. Correlated functional status among segregating V segments might reflect linkage disequilibrium, but an unknown experimental factor could not be ruled out. In a later analysis, most CMV-associated TCR beta chains were found to appear HLA-restricted, with HLA associations seemingly driven largely by CMV exposure. In vitro tests confirmed that a few of the cytomegalovirus-associated TCR beta chains recognize cytomegalovirus antigens.

As for this clone: The clone's antigen remains unknown. Per-base quality was not reported, and no clone a single base away is much larger than it.

The germline V gene (reference sequence) specifies SEHNR as CDR1 and FQNEAQ as CDR2. The germline ends are 9 bases apart after V is trimmed by 2 bases and J by 1 base. From its cysteine to its phenylalanine, the CDR3 spans 14 amino acids. Only the CDR3 portion is preserved as DNA: 42 bases, with reading frame beginning at the first base. This receptor chain uses TRBV7-9 and TRBJ2-7; perhaps TRBD1 is the D gene, with 5 bases matching. The specimen sequenced was PBMCs. The receptor's source is a female donor in good health and CMV-seropositive. This receptor has the CDR3 CASSLKKGSYEQYF. The DNA sequence reads TGTGCCAGCAGCTTAAAAAAGGGGTCCTACGAGCAGTACTTC.